A selection of T cell receptor beta chains follows, all from one sample in a study of shared clonotypes between healthy human individuals. Clones were read by immunoSEQ multiplex PCR, and TCRdb kept only the in-frame ones, dropping some. There are 600,000 to 750,000 clones in the sample; less than 95% occur only once, and 34% lies in the top ten. The source material was memory CD8+ T cells from PBMCs. The receptors stem from a man between 18 and 35 years old in good health. Some clones in this sample may be carry-over from other donors' samples. Each CDR3 is given with its conserved first and last residue. A D gene is named only where the DNA matches it firmly.

v_gene	d_gene	j_gene	CDR3aa
TRBV9	NA	TRBJ2-3	CASSVGEILPIGSQYF
TRBV7-9	TRBD2	TRBJ2-1	CASSRGVAGGGGREQFF
TRBV9	TRBD2	TRBJ2-1	CASSGLAGSSYNEQFF
TRBV7-8	NA	TRBJ2-7	CASSTGGNEQYF
TRBV7-3	NA	TRBJ2-1	CASSLNGGHSTDEQFF
TRBV11-2	NA	TRBJ2-3	CASSRKQRDTQYF
TRBV7-2	NA	TRBJ2-7	CASSLVISSPHEQYF
TRBV27	NA	TRBJ1-1	CASSPDTANTEAFF
TRBV18	TRBD2	TRBJ2-3	CASSLSTSGSTDTQYF
TRBV29-1	NA	TRBJ2-7	CSVAPTGKYEQYF
TRBV4-1	TRBD2	TRBJ2-5	CASSPPGGGAQYF
TRBV19	NA	TRBJ1-4	CATSHGGEKLFF